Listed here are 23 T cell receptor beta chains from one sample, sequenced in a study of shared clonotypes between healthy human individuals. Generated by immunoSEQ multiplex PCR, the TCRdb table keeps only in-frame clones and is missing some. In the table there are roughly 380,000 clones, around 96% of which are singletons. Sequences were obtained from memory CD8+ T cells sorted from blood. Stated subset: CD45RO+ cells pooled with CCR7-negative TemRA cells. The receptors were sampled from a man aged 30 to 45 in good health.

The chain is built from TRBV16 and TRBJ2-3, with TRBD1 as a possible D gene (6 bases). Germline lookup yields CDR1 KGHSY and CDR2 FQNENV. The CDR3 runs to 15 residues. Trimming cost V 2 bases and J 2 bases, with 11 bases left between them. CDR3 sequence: CASSQPGTHTDTQYF. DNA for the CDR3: TGTGCCAGCAGCCAACCCGGGACACACACAGATACGCAGTATTTT. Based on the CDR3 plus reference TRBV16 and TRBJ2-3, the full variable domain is GEEVAQTPKHLVRGEGQKAKLYCAPIKGHSYVFWYQQVLKNEFKFLISFQNENVFDETGMPKERFSAKCLPNSPCSLEIQATKLEDSAVYFCASSQPGTHTDTQYFGPGTRLTVL.

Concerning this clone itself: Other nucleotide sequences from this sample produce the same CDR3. The CDR3 sequence: CASSLSRDYEQYF. CDR3 bases: TGTGCCAGCAGCTTAAGTCGGGACTACGAGCAGTACTTC. This chain joins TRBV7-3 and TRBJ2-7; TRBD2 might be the D (5 bases). CDR1 and CDR2 (germline): SGHTA, FQGTGA. This CDR3 has 13 residues. V gave up 1 base and J gave up 3 bases, with 7 bases separating them. Full variable domain (missing parts from reference TRBV7-3 and TRBJ2-7): GAGVSQTPSNKVTEKGKYVELRCDPISGHTALYWYRQSLGQGPEFLIYFQGTGAADDSGLPNDRFFAVRPEGSVSTLKIQRTERGDSAVYLCASSLSRDYEQYFGPGTRLTVT.

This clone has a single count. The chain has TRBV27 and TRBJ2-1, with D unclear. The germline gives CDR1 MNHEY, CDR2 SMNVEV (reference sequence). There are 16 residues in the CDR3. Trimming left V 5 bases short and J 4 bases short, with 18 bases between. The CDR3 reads CASSPQRVGVYNEQFF. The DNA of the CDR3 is TGTGCCAGCAGTCCACAACGCGTGGGCGTATACAATGAGCAGTTCTTC.

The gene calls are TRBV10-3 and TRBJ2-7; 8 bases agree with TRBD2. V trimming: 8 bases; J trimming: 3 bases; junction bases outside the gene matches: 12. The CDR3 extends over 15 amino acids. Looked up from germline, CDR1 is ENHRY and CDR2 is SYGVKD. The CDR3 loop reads CAILGLRGGSYEQYF. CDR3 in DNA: TGTGCCATCCTGGGGCTTCGGGGGGGGAGCTACGAGCAGTACTTC.

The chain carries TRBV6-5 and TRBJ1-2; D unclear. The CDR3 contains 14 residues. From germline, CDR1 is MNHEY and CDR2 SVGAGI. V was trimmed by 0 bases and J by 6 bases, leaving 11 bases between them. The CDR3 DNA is TGTGCCAGCAGTTACTCGACGGCAGCAGATGGCTACACCTTC. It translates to CASSYSTAADGYTF.

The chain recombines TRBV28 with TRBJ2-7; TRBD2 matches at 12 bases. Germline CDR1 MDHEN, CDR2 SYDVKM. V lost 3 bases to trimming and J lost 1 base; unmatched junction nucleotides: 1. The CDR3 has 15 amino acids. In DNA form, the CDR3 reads TGTGCCAGCAGTTTCGGACTAGCGGGGTCCTACGAGCAGTACTTC. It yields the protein CASSFGLAGSYEQYF.

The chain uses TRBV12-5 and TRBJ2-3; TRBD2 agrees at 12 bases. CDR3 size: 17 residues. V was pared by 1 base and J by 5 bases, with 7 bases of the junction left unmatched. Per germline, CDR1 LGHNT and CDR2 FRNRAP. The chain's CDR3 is CASGLGLAGDGGDTQYF. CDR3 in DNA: TGTGCTAGTGGTTTGGGACTAGCGGGAGATGGTGGAGATACGCAGTATTTT.

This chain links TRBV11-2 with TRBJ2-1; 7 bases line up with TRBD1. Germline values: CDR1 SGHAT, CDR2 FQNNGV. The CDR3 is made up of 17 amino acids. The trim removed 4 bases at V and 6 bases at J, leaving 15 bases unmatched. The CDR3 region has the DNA TGTGCCAGCAGCTCGTACAGGGGTAGGTTTTTCTTCAATGAGCAGTTCTTC. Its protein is CASSSYRGRFFFNEQFF.

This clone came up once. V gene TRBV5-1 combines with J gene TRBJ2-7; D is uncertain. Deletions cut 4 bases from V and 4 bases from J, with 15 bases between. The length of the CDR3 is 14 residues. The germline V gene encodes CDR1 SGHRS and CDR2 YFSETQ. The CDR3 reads CASSVEVTPYEQYF. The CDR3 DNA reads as TGCGCCAGCAGCGTCGAAGTGACCCCTTACGAGCAGTACTTC.

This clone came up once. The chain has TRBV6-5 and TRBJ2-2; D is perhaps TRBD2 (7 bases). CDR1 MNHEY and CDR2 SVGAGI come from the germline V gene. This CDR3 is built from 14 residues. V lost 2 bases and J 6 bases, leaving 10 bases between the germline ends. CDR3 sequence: CASSYGEGAGELFF. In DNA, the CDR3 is TGTGCCAGCAGTTACGGGGAGGGGGCCGGGGAGCTGTTTTTT.

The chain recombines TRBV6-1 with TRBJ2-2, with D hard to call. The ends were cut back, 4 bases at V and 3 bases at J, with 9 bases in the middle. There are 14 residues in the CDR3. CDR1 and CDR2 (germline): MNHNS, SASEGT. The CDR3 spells CASSARAHTGELFF. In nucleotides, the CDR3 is TGTGCCAGCAGTGCACGGGCTCACACCGGGGAGCTGTTTTTT.

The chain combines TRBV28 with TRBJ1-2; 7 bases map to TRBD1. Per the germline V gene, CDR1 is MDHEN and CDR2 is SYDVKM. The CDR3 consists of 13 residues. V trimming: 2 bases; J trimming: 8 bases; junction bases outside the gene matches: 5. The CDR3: CASSLNRGFGYTF. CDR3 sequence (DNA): TGTGCCAGCAGTTTAAACAGGGGTTTCGGCTACACCTTC.

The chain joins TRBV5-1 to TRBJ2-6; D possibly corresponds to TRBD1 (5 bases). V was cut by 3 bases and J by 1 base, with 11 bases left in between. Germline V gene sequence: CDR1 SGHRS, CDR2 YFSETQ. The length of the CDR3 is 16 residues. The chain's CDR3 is CASSWKTASGANVLTF. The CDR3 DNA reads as TGCGCCAGCAGCTGGAAGACAGCTTCTGGGGCCAACGTCCTGACTTTC.

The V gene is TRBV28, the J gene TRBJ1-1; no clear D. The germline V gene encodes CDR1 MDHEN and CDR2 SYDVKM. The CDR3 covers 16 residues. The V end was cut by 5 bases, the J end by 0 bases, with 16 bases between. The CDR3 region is CASSGMGSGMNTEAFF. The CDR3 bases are TGTGCCAGCAGTGGAATGGGATCGGGGATGAACACTGAAGCTTTCTTT.

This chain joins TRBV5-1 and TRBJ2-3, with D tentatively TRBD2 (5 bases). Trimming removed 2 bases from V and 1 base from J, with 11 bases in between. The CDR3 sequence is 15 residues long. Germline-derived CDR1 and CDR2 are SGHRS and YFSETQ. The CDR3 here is CASSLSSRGTDTQYF. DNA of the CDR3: TGCGCCAGCAGCTTATCATCGCGGGGCACAGATACGCAGTATTTT. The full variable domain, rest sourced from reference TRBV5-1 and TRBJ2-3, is KAGVTQTPRYLIKTRGQQVTLSCSPISGHRSVSWYQQTPGQGLQFLFEYFSETQRNKGNFPGRFSGRQFSNSRSEMNVSTLELGDSALYLCASSLSSRGTDTQYFGPGTRLTVL.

In DNA form, the CDR3 reads TGTGCCAGCAGTGAATTCGGGACTAGCGATTACAATGAGCAGTTCTTC. It specifies CASSEFGTSDYNEQFF. The genes are TRBV6-1 and TRBJ2-1; 10 bases align to TRBD2. CDR1 and CDR2 from the germline V gene are MNHNS and SASEGT. V shed 2 bases and J 4 bases; nucleotides not matched to a gene: 5. The CDR3 runs 16 residues.

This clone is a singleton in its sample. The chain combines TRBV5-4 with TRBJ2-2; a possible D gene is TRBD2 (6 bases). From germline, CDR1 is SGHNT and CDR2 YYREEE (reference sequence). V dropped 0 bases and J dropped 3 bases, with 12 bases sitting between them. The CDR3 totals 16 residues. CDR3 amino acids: CASSLGRDSYTGELFF. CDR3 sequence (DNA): TGTGCCAGCAGCTTGGGTCGGGACTCTTACACCGGGGAGCTGTTTTTT. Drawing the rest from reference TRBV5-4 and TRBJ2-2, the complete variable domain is ETGVTQSPTHLIKTRGQQVTLRCSSQSGHNTVSWYQQALGQGPQFIFQYYREEENGRGNFPPRFSGLQFPNYSSELNVNALELDDSALYLCASSLGRDSYTGELFFGEGSRLTVL.

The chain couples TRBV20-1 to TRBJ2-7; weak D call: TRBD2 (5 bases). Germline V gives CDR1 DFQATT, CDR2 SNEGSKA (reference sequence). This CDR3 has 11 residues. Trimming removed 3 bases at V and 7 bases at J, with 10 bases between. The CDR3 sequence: CSARNGREQYF. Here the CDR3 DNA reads TGCAGTGCTAGGAATGGGAGAGAGCAGTACTTC.

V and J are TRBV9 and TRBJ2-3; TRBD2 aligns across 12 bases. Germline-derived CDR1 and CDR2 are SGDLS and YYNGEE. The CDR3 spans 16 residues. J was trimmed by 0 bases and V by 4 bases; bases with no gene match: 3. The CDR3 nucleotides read TGTGCCAGCAGCCCTGGGACTAGCGGGAGCACAGATACGCAGTATTTT. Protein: CASSPGTSGSTDTQYF.

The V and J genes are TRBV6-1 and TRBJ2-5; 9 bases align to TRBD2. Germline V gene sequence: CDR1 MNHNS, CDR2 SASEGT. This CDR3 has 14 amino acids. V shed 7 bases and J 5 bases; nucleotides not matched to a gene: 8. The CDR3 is CASTGGRAGETQYF. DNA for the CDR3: TGTGCCAGCACTGGCGGGAGGGCCGGGGAGACCCAGTACTTC.

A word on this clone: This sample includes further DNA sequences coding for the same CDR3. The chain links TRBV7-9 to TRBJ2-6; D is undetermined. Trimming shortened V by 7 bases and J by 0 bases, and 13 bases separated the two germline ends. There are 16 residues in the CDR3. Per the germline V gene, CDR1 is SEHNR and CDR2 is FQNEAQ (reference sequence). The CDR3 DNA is TGTGCCAGCACCACCCTTGATCCCTCTGGGGCCAACGTCCTGACTTTC. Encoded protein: CASTTLDPSGANVLTF.

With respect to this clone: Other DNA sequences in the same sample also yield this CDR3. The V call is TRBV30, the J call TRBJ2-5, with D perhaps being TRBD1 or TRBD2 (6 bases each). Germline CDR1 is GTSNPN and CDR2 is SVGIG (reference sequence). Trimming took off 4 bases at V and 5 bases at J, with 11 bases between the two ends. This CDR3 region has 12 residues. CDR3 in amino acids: CAWKGGGETQYF. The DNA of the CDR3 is TGTGCCTGGAAAGGAGGGGGTGAGACCCAGTACTTC. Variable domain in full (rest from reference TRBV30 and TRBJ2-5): SQTIHQWPATLVQPVGSPLSLECTVEGTSNPNLYWYRQAAGRGLQLLFYSVGIGQISSEVPQNLSASRPQDRQFILSSKKLLLSDSGFYLCAWKGGGETQYFGPGTRLLVL.

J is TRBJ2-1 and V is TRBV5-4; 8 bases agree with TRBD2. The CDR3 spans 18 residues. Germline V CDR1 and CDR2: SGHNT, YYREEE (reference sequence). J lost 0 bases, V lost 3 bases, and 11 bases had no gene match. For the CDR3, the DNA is TGTGCCAGCAGCTATACTAGCGGACCCCTGAACTCCTACAATGAGCAGTTCTTC. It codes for CASSYTSGPLNSYNEQFF. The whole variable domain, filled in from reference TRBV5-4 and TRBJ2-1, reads ETGVTQSPTHLIKTRGQQVTLRCSSQSGHNTVSWYQQALGQGPQFIFQYYREEENGRGNFPPRFSGLQFPNYSSELNVNALELDDSALYLCASSYTSGPLNSYNEQFFGPGTRLTVL.